A single sample gave rise to the 26 T cell receptor beta chains below, sequenced in a study of CD8 T cells in ankylosing spondylitis. TCRdb re-derived calls from the 5' RACE reads in MiXCR, one entry per CDR3 protein. The data contain about 36,000 distinct CDR3 sequences, approximately 6% of them singletons. The sequencing input was blood, either unsorted or a sorted T cell fraction (not recorded which). Receptor source: a male donor with ankylosing spondylitis or in good health (not recorded which).

This clonotype was recorded at least ten times. V is TRBV29-1 and J is TRBJ2-7; D might be TRBD2 (5 bases). The CDR3 is 14 residues long. Trimming took off 6 bases at V and 0 bases at J, with 15 bases between the two ends. The V gene's germline CDR1 is SQVTM and CDR2 ANQGSEA. Here the CDR3 DNA reads TGCAGCGTCGCAGCGGCAGTAAGCTCCTACGAGCAGTACTTC. Residues: CSVAAAVSSYEQYF.

This clonotype was recorded many times. CDR3 residues: CATSDSRDTQYF. In DNA form, the CDR3 reads TGTGCCACCAGTGATTCCCGGGATACGCAGTATTTT. V and J are TRBV24-1 and TRBJ2-3, with D hard to call. Trimming removed 2 bases at V and 6 bases at J, with 5 bases between. Germline loops: CDR1 KGHDR, CDR2 SFDVKD. CDR3 length: 12 amino acids.

This clonotype occurred many times. The rearrangement uses TRBV6-6 and TRBJ2-3; no clear D. V lost 5 bases and J 4 bases, leaving 10 bases between the germline ends. The CDR3 spans 13 residues. Germline assignment: CDR1 MNHNY and CDR2 SVGAGI (reference sequence). CDR3 region: CASSLSVADTQYF. For the CDR3, the DNA is TGTGCCAGCAGTCTAAGCGTAGCAGATACGCAGTATTTT.

Many counts were recorded for this clonotype. The chain carries TRBV20-1 and TRBJ2-7; a possible D gene is TRBD2 (5 bases). V lost 0 bases and J lost 7, with 16 bases in between. Germline assignment: CDR1 DFQATT and CDR2 SNEGSKA (reference sequence). This CDR3 region has 14 residues. The CDR3: CSARDTAVTGEQYF. CDR3 sequence (DNA): TGCAGTGCTAGAGACACAGCCGTGACGGGAGAGCAGTACTTC.

This clonotype showed up many times. The rearrangement joins TRBV6-6 to TRBJ2-5; D possibly matches TRBD1 or TRBD2 (5 bases each). V gave up 5 bases and J gave up 5 bases, with 15 bases separating them. The germline V gene encodes CDR1 MNHNY and CDR2 SVGAGI (reference sequence). There are 14 residues in the CDR3. The CDR3 DNA follows: TGTGCCAGCAGTCCCCGGGGCAGGAGGGAGACCCAGTACTTC. Translated: CASSPRGRRETQYF.

This clonotype was seen many times. This chain uses TRBV4-2 with TRBJ2-1, with TRBD2 identical over 8 bases. The CDR3 covers 13 residues. Germline CDR1 LGHNA, CDR2 YNFKEQ. J gave up 8 bases and V 0 bases, and 0 bases lay outside the gene matches. The CDR3 is CASSQEGLDEQFF. CDR3 bases: TGTGCCAGCAGCCAAGAGGGACTAGATGAGCAGTTCTTC.

This clonotype was counted many times. The V and J genes are TRBV4-2 and TRBJ2-5, with D hard to call. The CDR3 is 15 residues long. V was pared by 0 bases and J by 3 bases, with 11 bases between. Germline values: CDR1 LGHNA, CDR2 YNFKEQ. CDR3 residues: CASSQDLIRKETQYF. The CDR3, as DNA: TGTGCCAGCAGCCAAGATCTGATAAGGAAAGAGACCCAGTACTTC.

In this sample, this clonotype turned up many times. The V gene is TRBV7-8, the J gene TRBJ2-3; weak D call: TRBD1 (5 bases). CDR1 and CDR2 (germline): SGHVS, FQNEAQ. The V end lost 2 bases, the J end lost 6 bases, and 9 bases lay between the germline ends. The CDR3 is 13 residues long. The CDR3 bases are TGTGCCAGCAGCTTAAGGGGCCCGGATACGCAGTATTTT. Its protein product is CASSLRGPDTQYF.

This chain connects TRBV7-9 to TRBJ2-1, with TRBD1 identical over 7 bases. The CDR3 extends over 17 amino acids. With V trimmed by 4 bases and J by 2 bases, 11 bases remained unmatched. The germline CDR1 and CDR2 sequences are SEHNR and FQNEAQ (reference sequence). CDR3 in amino acids: CASSWGQRLRAYNEQFF. CDR3 bases: TGTGCCAGCAGCTGGGGACAGCGACTGAGAGCCTACAATGAGCAGTTCTTC.

Concerning this clonotype: At one of its ends the junction is not consistent with the germline gene, which may arise from a read error. This sequence joins TRBV6-6 and TRBJ2-7, with 10 bases aligning to TRBD1. The CDR3 spans 15 residues. The germline gives CDR1 MNHNY, CDR2 SVGAGI (reference sequence). For the CDR3, the DNA is TGTGTCAGCAGTAGGCCGGACAGGGGGGTTTACGAGCAGTACTTC. Translation gives CVSSRPDRGVYEQYF.

This clonotype was observed many times. The chain combines TRBV7-3 with TRBJ2-1, with D unresolved. V lost 4 bases, J lost 12 bases, and 10 bases lay in between. The germline V gene encodes CDR1 SGHTA and CDR2 FQGTGA. The CDR3 length is 11 residues. In DNA form, the CDR3 reads TGTGCCAGCAGCTCGGGCCTGCGGCAGTTCTTC. As protein: CASSSGLRQFF.

A note on this clonotype: This may arise from a read error, as a much more abundant clone is one base away. This sequence joins TRBV2 and TRBJ2-2; D may match TRBD1 or TRBD2 (5 bases each). Looked up from germline, CDR1 is SNHLY and CDR2 is FYNNEI. This CDR3 contains 15 residues. Trimming removed 3 bases at V and 1 base at J, with 9 bases between. Here the CDR3 reads CASSDRGVNTGELFF. For the CDR3, the DNA is TGTGCCAGCAGTGACCGGGGCGTGAACACCGGGGAGCTGTTTTTT.

The table lists this clonotype with many counts. V and J are TRBV5-1 and TRBJ1-5, with unresolved D. CDR3 size: 15 residues. Trimming removed 4 bases at V and 4 bases at J, with 15 bases between. Per germline, CDR1 SGHRS and CDR2 YFSETQ. CDR3 protein: CASSTADSRNQPQHF. DNA of the CDR3: TGCGCCAGCAGCACCGCGGATAGCCGGAATCAGCCCCAGCATTTT.

This clonotype was detected many times. V usage is TRBV6-5 and J usage is TRBJ2-2; no clear D gene. The germline gives CDR1 MNHEY, CDR2 SVGAGI. The CDR3 extends over 16 amino acids. V shed 6 bases and J shed 0 bases, with 14 bases lying between them. CDR3 DNA: TGTGCCAGCAGCCGACTCGCGACCTCGAACACCGGGGAGCTGTTTTTT. Protein product: CASSRLATSNTGELFF.

This clonotype was observed at least ten times. The V gene is TRBV27, the J gene TRBJ2-2; D is possibly TRBD1 or TRBD2 (6 bases each). CDR3 size: 13 residues. Per germline, CDR1 MNHEY and CDR2 SMNVEV (reference sequence). V gave up 0 bases and J gave up 9 bases, with 8 bases separating them. Written as DNA, the CDR3 is TGTGCCAGCAGTTTATCGGGGGGCCGGGAGCTGTTTTTT. Its translation: CASSLSGGRELFF.

This clonotype was seen ten or more times. The gene calls are TRBV5-1 and TRBJ2-7; TRBD2 agrees at 8 bases. This CDR3 has 15 residues. Germline V gene lookup returns CDR1 SGHRS and CDR2 YFSETQ. Trimming cost V 4 bases and J 5 bases; bases outside gene matches: 11. The CDR3 sequence: CASSAGLVILDEQYF. In DNA, the CDR3 is TGCGCCAGCAGCGCGGGACTAGTGATTCTCGACGAGCAGTACTTC. Combining the CDR3 with reference TRBV5-1 and TRBJ2-7 gives the whole variable domain KAGVTQTPRYLIKTRGQQVTLSCSPISGHRSVSWYQQTPGQGLQFLFEYFSETQRNKGNFPGRFSGRQFSNSRSEMNVSTLELGDSALYLCASSAGLVILDEQYFGPGTRLTVT.

This clonotype was seen repeatedly, ten times or more. The chain couples TRBV12-3 or TRBV12-4 to TRBJ1-1; no reliable D call. CDR3 length: 11 amino acids. The V end was cut by 5 bases, the J end by 7 bases, with 8 bases between. As DNA, the CDR3 is TGTGCCAGCAGTACAAGGGATGAAGCTTTCTTT. Protein: CASSTRDEAFF.

This clonotype was recorded many times. One end of the junction fails to match germline, which may point to a read error. The chain employs TRBV10-3 and TRBJ1-1, with 9 bases aligning to TRBD1. Germline V gene sequence: CDR1 ENHRY, CDR2 SYGVKD. This CDR3 region has 15 residues. The chain's CDR3 is CAISPGQGMKTEAFF. CDR3 nucleotide sequence: TGTGCCATCAGCCCGGGACAGGGAATGAAGACTGAAGCTTTCTTT.

Ten or more counts support this clonotype. This chain joins TRBV6-4 and TRBJ2-2; D perhaps matches TRBD2 (6 bases). The CDR3 has 15 amino acids. The V gene lost 3 bases and the J gene lost 2 bases, with 10 bases spanning the gap. Germline CDR1 and CDR2: MRHNA and SNTAGT. CDR3 residues: CASSEGSGNTGELFF. The CDR3 coding sequence is TGTGCCAGCAGTGAAGGTAGCGGTAACACCGGGGAGCTGTTTTTT.

This clonotype was recorded many times. This could be a read error, since a much larger clone is one nucleotide away. The chain uses TRBV2 and TRBJ2-1; possible D gene TRBD2, 5 bases. The CDR3 runs 13 residues. Germline V gene sequence: CDR1 SNHLY, CDR2 FYNNEI. With 5 bases removed from V and 0 bases from J, the gap between germline ends came to 5 bases. As DNA, the CDR3 is TGTGCCAGCAGTCGGGACTCCTACAATGAGCAGTTCTTC. This sequence encodes CASSRDSYNEQFF. The full variable domain, completed using reference TRBV2 and TRBJ2-1, is EPEVTQTPSHQVTQMGQEVILRCVPISNHLYFYWYRQILGQKVEFLVSFYNNEISEKSEIFDDQFSVERPDGSNFTLKIRSTKLEDSAMYFCASSRDSYNEQFFGPGTRLTVL.

This clonotype was picked up many times. The chain has TRBV4-1 and TRBJ2-2; D not resolved. CDR3 length: 15 residues. The V end was cut by 1 base, the J end by 4 bases, with 10 bases between. CDR1 MGHRA and CDR2 YSYEKL come from the germline V gene. The CDR3 here is CASSQVLVSTGELFF. The DNA for the CDR3 is TGCGCCAGCAGCCAAGTTCTAGTAAGCACCGGGGAGCTGTTTTTT.

In its sample, this clonotype was seen many times. V gene TRBV5-1 combines with J gene TRBJ1-4; D perhaps matches TRBD1 (5 bases). CDR1 is SGHRS, CDR2 YFSETQ, per germline. The CDR3 consists of 16 residues. Trimming took 5 bases from V and 7 from J, leaving 21 bases between them. The CDR3 spells CASSSGTPITGEKLFF. CDR3 DNA: TGCGCCAGCAGTTCCGGGACTCCAATCACAGGTGAAAAACTGTTTTTT.

This clonotype was counted many times. The chain's CDR3 is CSAGLRLAGDTQYF. The CDR3 DNA is TGCAGCGCGGGACTTAGATTAGCGGGAGATACGCAGTATTTT. The chain employs TRBV29-1 and TRBJ2-3; 7 bases are shared with TRBD2. CDR3 size: 14 residues. Germline V CDR1 and CDR2: SQVTM, ANQGSEA. The junction had 12 bases not matched to a gene; V was cut back by 7 bases and J by 5 bases.

This clonotype has ten or more counts. The gene calls are TRBV29-1 and TRBJ1-1; TRBD1 is a possible D gene (5 bases). This CDR3 has 12 residues. Between the trimmed V and J ends, which lost 4 bases and 0 bases, there was a span of 6 bases. Germline-derived CDR1 and CDR2 are SQVTM and ANQGSEA. CDR3 in amino acids: CSVGGLNTEAFF. The DNA of the CDR3 is TGCAGCGTTGGGGGGTTGAACACTGAAGCTTTCTTT. The variable domain in full, with the rest retrieved from reference TRBV29-1 and TRBJ1-1, is SAVISQKPSRDICQRGTSLTIQCQVDSQVTMMFWYRQQPGQSLTLIATANQGSEATYESGFVIDKFPISRPNLTFSTLTVSNMSPEDSSIYLCSVGGLNTEAFFGQGTRLTVV.

The rearrangement links TRBV7-9 to TRBJ2-1, with D uncertain. This CDR3 has 15 amino acids. Per germline, CDR1 SEHNR and CDR2 FQNEAQ (reference sequence). V shed 5 bases and J shed 5 bases, with 16 bases lying between them. The CDR3 sequence is CASSPYGSNDNEQFF. In DNA form, the CDR3 reads TGTGCCAGCAGCCCCTACGGGTCCAACGACAATGAGCAGTTCTTC.

This clonotype was picked up many times. V usage is TRBV7-6 and J usage is TRBJ1-6; D ambiguous. The ends were cut back, 5 bases at V and 8 bases at J, with 13 bases in the middle. This CDR3 comprises 14 residues. Germline CDR1 SGHVS, CDR2 FNYEAQ. CDR3 protein: CASSPASRHSPLHF. The CDR3 DNA follows: TGTGCCAGCAGCCCCGCGAGCCGTCATTCACCCCTCCACTTT.